The clone carrying this TCR beta chain was observed a handful of times. Trimming removed 6 bases at V and 3 bases at J, with 9 bases between. Germline values: CDR1 KGHSH, CDR2 LQKENI. The CDR3 has 13 amino acids. Methods used by the authors: Estimated nucleated cell counts came from reference gene primer amplification. Some clones are missing from TCRdb's copy, which holds only in-frame ones; the method was immunoSEQ multiplex PCR. The V and J calls and clone size come from that table; D and trimming were worked out from the DNA. The sample consists of about 150,000 clones, 76% of them appearing once. The data belong to a study of blood T cell repertoires in COVID-19. Study context: The samples span acute and convalescent COVID-19 from the United States, Italy and Spain. PBMCs, B-cell-depleted T cells, or T cells provided the cDNA or gDNA that made up the material.

Sequencing was carried out using peripheral blood. This sequence originates from an elderly woman with acute or convalescent COVID-19. This sequence joins TRBV18 and TRBJ1-5, with D uncertain. The CDR3 reads CASSTTDNQPQHF. DNA for the CDR3: TGTGCCAGCTCGACGACTGACAATCAGCCCCAGCATTTT. Full variable domain (outside the CDR3, taken from reference TRBV18 and TRBJ1-5): NAGVMQNPRHLVRRRGQEARLRCSPMKGHSHVYWYRQLPEEGLKFMVYLQKENIIDESGMPKERFSAEFPKEGPSILRIQQVVRGDSAAYFCASSTTDNQPQHFGDGTRLSIL.